One sample yielded the 12 T cell receptor beta chains listed below, sequenced in a study of blood T cell repertoires in COVID-19. Sequencing was performed with immunoSEQ multiplex PCR; in TCRdb, only in-frame clones are kept and a portion is missing. The sample includes 240,000 or so clones, around 90% of them seen just once. The sequencing input was peripheral blood. The receptors shown here come from a woman aged 70 to 79 with active or convalescent COVID-19.

The V call is TRBV4-3, the J call TRBJ1-6; possible D gene TRBD1, 5 bases. This CDR3 comprises 14 residues. Trimming pared 0 bases from V and 10 bases from J, leaving 10 bases between. Germline loops: CDR1 LGHNA, CDR2 YSLEER. The CDR3 is CASSQDRARSPLHF. DNA of the CDR3: TGCGCCAGCAGCCAAGACAGGGCGAGATCACCCCTCCACTTT.

V usage is TRBV9 and J usage is TRBJ1-4; D may be TRBD1 (6 bases). Germline-derived CDR1 and CDR2 are SGDLS and YYNGEE. This CDR3 has 17 amino acids. The V end was cut by 3 bases, the J end by 8 bases, with 23 bases between. This chain's CDR3 is CASSAIRDGGRKEKLFF. The CDR3 nucleotides read TGTGCCAGCAGCGCCATACGCGACGGGGGGCGTAAGGAAAAACTGTTTTTT.

The genes are TRBV7-6 and TRBJ2-1; unclear D gene. The CDR3 contains 11 residues. CDR1 is SGHVS, CDR2 FNYEAQ, per germline. V lost 3 bases and J lost 8, with 5 bases in between. CDR3 region: CASSFRDEQFF. The CDR3 DNA reads TGTGCCAGCAGCTTTCGAGATGAGCAGTTCTTC.

This clone showed up just once. V and J are TRBV2 and TRBJ1-1; D ambiguous. Trimming shortened V by 4 bases and J by 4 bases, and 13 bases separated the two germline ends. CDR3 length: 14 amino acids. The germline V gene encodes CDR1 SNHLY and CDR2 FYNNEI. CDR3 DNA sequence: TGTGCCAGCAGTGTTCGGAGACTAGGCACTGAAGCTTTCTTT. Amino acid sequence: CASSVRRLGTEAFF.

The CDR3 loop reads CASKGLGQGNEQYF. The CDR3 DNA follows: TGTGCCAGCAAGGGGTTAGGACAGGGAAACGAGCAGTACTTC. The chain couples TRBV6-5 to TRBJ2-7, with 8 positions matching TRBD1. The junction had 10 bases not matched to a gene; V was cut back by 7 bases and J by 5 bases. CDR1 and CDR2 from the germline V gene are MNHEY and SVGAGI. This CDR3 comprises 14 residues.

The V call is TRBV25-1, the J call TRBJ1-1; D is ambiguous. V lost 2 bases and J 1 base, leaving 11 bases between the germline ends. The CDR3 covers 15 residues. CDR1 is MGHDK, CDR2 SYGVNS, per germline. The CDR3 here is CASSEGLGRNTEAFF. The CDR3 DNA is TGTGCCAGCAGTGAAGGGTTGGGGAGGAACACTGAAGCTTTCTTT.

J is TRBJ1-1 and V is TRBV6-4; the D is unclear. V dropped 5 bases and J dropped 1 base, with 8 bases sitting between them. Germline V gives CDR1 MRHNA, CDR2 SNTAGT. CDR3 length equals 13 residues. In DNA, the CDR3 is TGTGCCAGCAGTTCGGTCCCGAACACTGAAGCTTTCTTT. Translation: CASSSVPNTEAFF.

The chain links TRBV5-6 to TRBJ2-6; the D is unclear. The CDR3 spans 14 residues. CDR1 SGHDT and CDR2 YYEEEE come from the germline V gene. V shed 4 bases and J shed 0 bases, with 5 bases lying between them. The chain's CDR3 is CASSHYSGANVLTF. The CDR3 region has the DNA TGTGCCAGCAGCCACTACTCTGGGGCCAACGTCCTGACTTTC.

Only a few counts were recorded for this clone. The genes are TRBV5-1 and TRBJ1-1; no reliable D call. V was cut by 2 bases and J by 1 base, with 15 bases left in between. CDR1 and CDR2 from the germline V gene are SGHRS and YFSETQ. This CDR3 has 16 amino acids. DNA of the CDR3: TGCGCCAGCAGCTTCACTCGCCCCGGGAGGAACACTGAAGCTTTCTTT. Translation: CASSFTRPGRNTEAFF.

This chain links TRBV5-1 with TRBJ1-1; possible D gene TRBD1, 5 bases. Germline V gene sequence: CDR1 SGHRS, CDR2 YFSETQ. The CDR3 covers 14 residues. Trimming removed 0 bases at V and 7 bases at J, with 13 bases between. The CDR3 here is CASSLEGRVGEAFF. The CDR3 DNA reads TGCGCCAGCAGCTTGGAGGGCAGGGTTGGTGAAGCTTTCTTT.

V is TRBV5-6 and J is TRBJ2-4, with D maybe TRBD2 (6 bases). This CDR3 contains 18 residues. Germline V gives CDR1 SGHDT, CDR2 YYEEEE. V shed 4 bases and J shed 0 bases, with 20 bases lying between them. The CDR3 coding sequence is TGTGCCAGCAGCCCTCTAGGGGACTCTGGGGTAGCCAAAAACATTCAGTACTTC. It is translated as CASSPLGDSGVAKNIQYF.

The rearrangement uses TRBV9 and TRBJ2-5; the match to TRBD2 covers 7 bases. The length of the CDR3 is 15 residues. From germline, CDR1 is SGDLS and CDR2 YYNGEE. Losses at the gene ends were 4 bases for V and 1 base for J; bases not matched to a gene: 7. CDR3 coding DNA: TGTGCCAGCAGCCCGCGGGACTACCGCCAAGAGACCCAGTACTTC. Translation: CASSPRDYRQETQYF. The full variable domain, with the rest looked up from reference TRBV9 and TRBJ2-5, is DSGVTQTPKHLITATGQRVTLRCSPRSGDLSVYWYQQSLDQGLQFLIQYYNGEERAKGNILERFSAQQFPDLHSELNLSSLELGDSALYFCASSPRDYRQETQYFGPGTRLLVL.